This TCR beta chain was sequenced in a study of shared clonotypes between healthy human individuals. Germline V gives CDR1 MNHEY, CDR2 SMNVEV (reference sequence). This CDR3 region has 15 residues. J gave up 7 bases and V 5 bases, and 10 bases lay outside the gene matches. Over several immunoSEQ plates, each subset's genomic DNA was distributed in even portions. TCRdb's copy holds only in-frame clones and misses some; the assay was immunoSEQ multiplex PCR. Here the sample spans under 600,000 clones, 97% being singletons. This chain connects TRBV27 to TRBJ1-5, with 8 bases identical to TRBD1. The TCR sequence derives from a woman in her thirties in good health. Sequencing was carried out using naive CD4+ T cells sorted from blood. Subset reported: CD45RA+ positively selected. The CDR3 loop is CASSLQGAGGQPQHF. The CDR3 bases are TGTGCCAGCAGTCTCCAGGGGGCAGGTGGGCAGCCCCAGCATTTT.